This entry lists 9 T cell receptor beta chains sequenced from one sample in a study of cytomegalovirus exposure and HLA in healthy donors. 60 Vbeta and 13 Jbeta primers were used in PCR. Repertoires were generated with immunoSEQ multiplex PCR, while TCRdb's copy carries only in-frame clones and drops some. The table has approximately 210,000 clones, approximately 79% seen once; the top ten hold 1.8%. The specimen was PBMCs. The receptors were gathered from a male donor in good health and CMV-seronegative.

This rearrangement joins TRBV6-5 to TRBJ2-7; D possibly corresponds to TRBD1 (6 bases). The V and J ends lost 0 bases and 2 bases respectively, with 11 bases between them. CDR1 is MNHEY, CDR2 SVGAGI, per germline. The CDR3 contains 15 residues. The CDR3: CASSYSKDRTYEQYF. For the CDR3, the DNA is TGTGCCAGCAGTTACTCGAAGGACAGAACCTACGAGCAGTACTTC.

The chain is built from TRBV5-1 and TRBJ1-2; D is undetermined. V was shortened by 0 bases and J by 0 bases, with 18 bases between the two germline ends. This CDR3 contains 18 residues. Germline loops: CDR1 SGHRS, CDR2 YFSETQ. CDR3 sequence reads: CASSLVPSTVLANYGYTF. The DNA for the CDR3 is TGCGCCAGCAGCTTGGTACCCTCTACAGTACTAGCTAACTATGGCTACACCTTC.

The chain combines TRBV9 with TRBJ2-3, with D perhaps matching TRBD2 (6 bases). This CDR3 is built from 15 residues. V was shortened by 0 bases and J by 1 base, with 9 bases between the two germline ends. The V gene's germline CDR1 is SGDLS and CDR2 YYNGEE. The CDR3: CASSVVIAGTDTQYF. The CDR3 coding sequence is TGTGCCAGCAGCGTAGTAATAGCGGGCACAGATACGCAGTATTTT.

The V and J genes are TRBV7-2 and TRBJ2-3, with 11 bases aligning to TRBD2. V trimming: 1 base; J trimming: 6 bases; junction bases outside the gene matches: 6. Germline loops: CDR1 SGHTA, CDR2 FQGNSA. There are 16 residues in the CDR3. Here the CDR3 reads CASSLVLAGGGDTQYF. Written as DNA, the CDR3 is TGTGCCAGCAGCTTAGTCCTAGCGGGGGGTGGGGATACGCAGTATTTT.

In this sample, this clone turned up once. This sample includes further DNA sequences coding for the same CDR3. This rearrangement joins TRBV18 to TRBJ2-5; D unresolved. Between the trimmed V and J ends, which lost 3 bases and 0 bases, there was a span of 2 bases. The CDR3 length is 12 residues. Germline V CDR1 and CDR2: KGHSH, LQKENI. The CDR3 sequence: CASSPNQETQYF. The CDR3 DNA follows: TGTGCCAGCTCACCCAACCAAGAGACCCAGTACTTC.

The CDR3 protein is CASSAASGGFTGELFF. The CDR3 bases are TGTGCCAGCAGTGCCGCTAGCGGGGGATTTACCGGGGAGCTGTTTTTT. The rearrangement joins TRBV6-1 to TRBJ2-2; 10 bases match TRBD2. V lost 4 bases to trimming and J lost 5 bases; unmatched junction nucleotides: 7. The V gene's germline CDR1 is MNHNS and CDR2 SASEGT. The CDR3 contains 16 residues.

The chain uses TRBV7-2 and TRBJ1-4; weak D call: TRBD1 (6 bases). The CDR3 extends over 15 amino acids. Germline loops: CDR1 SGHTA, CDR2 FQGNSA. Trimming shortened V by 6 bases and J by 7 bases, and 18 bases separated the two germline ends. The CDR3 bases are TGTGCCAGCAGGGGAGGCGGGGGGCTGGGTGAAAAACTGTTTTTT. Its protein is CASRGGGGLGEKLFF. Full variable domain (rest looked up from reference TRBV7-2 and TRBJ1-4): GAGVSQSPSNKVTEKGKDVELRCDPISGHTALYWYRQSLGQGLEFLIYFQGNSAPDKSGLPSDRFSAERTGGSVSTLTIQRTQQEDSAVYLCASRGGGGLGEKLFFGSGTQLSVL.

CDR3 region: CASSLAALGLYYGYTF. CDR3 nucleotides: TGCGCCAGCAGCTTGGCCGCACTAGGATTATATTATGGCTACACCTTC. The V gene is TRBV5-1, the J gene TRBJ1-2; D not resolved. Trimming pared 0 bases from V and 5 bases from J, leaving 17 bases between. The V gene's germline CDR1 is SGHRS and CDR2 YFSETQ. The CDR3 length is 16 residues.

This clone was observed a single time. This chain connects TRBV6-5 to TRBJ1-4, with unresolved D. The CDR3 covers 16 residues. Germline V gives CDR1 MNHEY, CDR2 SVGAGI. The V gene lost 2 bases and the J gene lost 7 bases, with 17 bases spanning the gap. The CDR3 here is CASSYQSGRPGEKLFF. The CDR3 DNA reads as TGTGCCAGCAGTTACCAAAGTGGCAGACCGGGTGAAAAACTGTTTTTT.